The entry below gives a single T cell receptor beta chain sequence along with its context. Its matching antigen is unknown. The repertoire was sequenced with immunoSEQ multiplex PCR; TCRdb's copy has only in-frame clones and lacks some. The sample has around 150,000 clones; 85% to 95% are singletons. This specimen belongs to a study of T cell responses to AZD1222 COVID-19 vaccine. Study as a whole: Researchers grouped second doses given at about 4 or about 12 weeks into one pool.

Regarding the study as a whole: Increased Spike-specific TCR breadth and depth were observed after two AZD1222 doses. White British ancestry dominated among donors, who included more females, and clonal diversity was possibly underestimated. Sampling captured repertoires only after the peak T cell response.

Sequenced here: peripheral blood, sampled on day 0 of AZD1222 vaccination. The TCR was taken from an adult in good health.

The chain's CDR3 is CSASDSLNEKLFF. CDR3 in DNA: TGCAGTGCTAGTGACAGCCTTAATGAAAAACTGTTTTTT. The chain recombines TRBV20-1 with TRBJ1-4, with a possible D match to TRBD1 (5 bases). Germline-derived CDR1 and CDR2 are DFQATT and SNEGSKA (reference sequence). The CDR3 runs 13 residues. V was clipped by 3 bases and J by 4 bases, with 9 bases between them.